The 9 T cell receptor beta chains below all came from one sample that was sequenced in a study of blood T cell repertoires in COVID-19. Libraries were prepared by immunoSEQ multiplex PCR; TCRdb keeps only in-frame clonotypes and omits some of them. The profile covers roughly 100,000 clones, with about 75% appearing a single time and around 19% taken by the ten largest. The sequenced material came from peripheral blood. The receptor set was obtained from a woman between 65 and 79 years old with acute or convalescent COVID-19.

This rearrangement joins TRBV29-1 to TRBJ2-3; D not certain. V was clipped by 6 bases and J by 6 bases, with 25 bases between them. Germline loops: CDR1 SQVTM, CDR2 ANQGSEA. This CDR3 region has 16 residues. CDR3 amino acids: CSVHGAPGSQTDTQYF. The CDR3 nucleotides are TGCAGCGTCCACGGCGCCCCCGGGTCCCAAACGGATACGCAGTATTTT.

This chain links TRBV11-3 with TRBJ2-6; D ambiguous. The germline V and J ends were trimmed by 0 bases and 2 bases, with 8 bases remaining between them. CDR3 length: 16 amino acids. Germline V lookup: CDR1 SGHNT, CDR2 YENEEA. In DNA, the CDR3 is TGTGCCAGCAGCTTAGATTACGGTCCTGGGGCCAACGTCCTGACTTTC. It translates to CASSLDYGPGANVLTF.

This chain joins TRBV7-8 and TRBJ1-6; TRBD1 aligns across 7 bases. Germline CDR1 SGHVS, CDR2 FQNEAQ. J lost 7 bases, V lost 1 base, and 7 bases had no gene match. This CDR3 spans 16 amino acids. The CDR3 sequence: CASSLGQGVGNSPLHF. The CDR3 DNA is TGTGCCAGCAGCTTAGGGCAGGGGGTTGGGAATTCACCCCTCCACTTT.

This chain joins TRBV24-1 and TRBJ1-4; TRBD1 aligns across 9 bases. CDR3 size: 16 residues. Trimming removed 9 bases from V and 3 bases from J; junction bases left unmatched: 10. The germline gives CDR1 KGHDR, CDR2 SFDVKD. The CDR3 DNA reads TGTGCCACCGTCTACAACAGGGGGCCGGCTAATGAAAAACTGTTTTTT. The encoded protein is CATVYNRGPANEKLFF.

Concerning this clone: The same CDR3 arises from other DNA sequences in this sample as well. V is TRBV5-1 and J is TRBJ2-2, with D possibly TRBD2 on 5 matching bases. Germline CDR1 SGHRS, CDR2 YFSETQ. Deletions cut 0 bases from V and 5 bases from J, with 8 bases between. The CDR3 covers 14 residues. CDR3 sequence reads: CASSLGGNTGELFF. CDR3 nucleotides: TGCGCCAGCAGCTTGGGAGGGAATACCGGGGAGCTGTTTTTT.

The rearrangement uses TRBV27 and TRBJ1-2; D is uncertain. CDR1 and CDR2 (germline): MNHEY, SMNVEV (reference sequence). The CDR3 length is 14 residues. The V end lost 3 bases, the J end lost 8 bases, and 16 bases lay between the germline ends. DNA of the CDR3: TGTGCCAGCAGTTTCTCCGGGATTGATAGGGGCTACACCTTC. Its translation is CASSFSGIDRGYTF.

This clone was counted only a few times. The V gene is TRBV24-1, the J gene TRBJ2-1; perhaps TRBD2 as D (5 bases). This CDR3 is built from 14 residues. Germline V lookup: CDR1 KGHDR, CDR2 SFDVKD. V was shortened by 5 bases and J by 4 bases, with 11 bases between the two germline ends. CDR3 region: CATSAGSAYNEQFF. CDR3 nucleotide sequence: TGTGCCACCAGTGCGGGGTCAGCTTACAATGAGCAGTTCTTC.

The V and J genes are TRBV11-3 and TRBJ2-2, with 13 nucleotides matching TRBD2. V shed 2 bases, J shed 5 bases, and the junction held 5 bases outside the gene matches. This CDR3 comprises 17 residues. Per germline, CDR1 SGHNT and CDR2 YENEEA. CDR3 bases: TGTGCCAGCAGCTTAATGACTAGCGGGGGGCGGACCGGGGAGCTGTTTTTT. Amino acids: CASSLMTSGGRTGELFF.

This clone has a single count. The chain employs TRBV5-1 and TRBJ1-6; 8 bases are shared with TRBD1. In germline, CDR1 is SGHRS, CDR2 YFSETQ. Unmatched junction bases numbered 3, after V lost 0 bases and J lost 4 bases. The CDR3 spans 16 residues. In nucleotides, the CDR3 is TGCGCCAGCAGCTTGGAACAGGGGGTTTATAATTCACCCCTCCACTTT. It codes for CASSLEQGVYNSPLHF.